One and the same sample provided the 15 T cell receptor beta chains below, sequenced in a study of T cells in Graves' hyperthyroidism and ophthalmopathy. TCR beta CDR3 sequences were amplified from RNA transcripts. A set of HTBI primers served as the primers for a first-round RT-PCR of the TCR CDR3. TCRdb ran MiXCR on the multiplex PCR reads and lists one entry per CDR3 protein. Among 300,000 to 450,000 distinct CDR3 sequences listed, approximately 13% were seen once. Sequenced: blood. The receptors stem from a woman aged 60-75 years with Graves' hyperthyroidism.

This clonotype was detected a few times. V and J are TRBV19 and TRBJ2-1, with 8 bases that match TRBD2. Germline-derived CDR1 and CDR2 are LNHDA and SQIVND (reference sequence). V shed 1 base and J 7 bases; nucleotides not matched to a gene: 6. The CDR3 extends over 15 amino acids. This CDR3 is CASSIAGGPGNEQFF. The DNA of the CDR3 is TGTGCCAGTAGTATAGCGGGAGGGCCTGGAAATGAGCAGTTCTTC. The variable domain in full, with the rest retrieved from reference TRBV19 and TRBJ2-1, is DGGITQSPKYLFRKEGQNVTLSCEQNLNHDAMYWYRQDPGQGLRLIYYSQIVNDFQKGDIAEGYSVSREKKESFPLTVTSAQKNPTAFYLCASSIAGGPGNEQFFGPGTRLTVL.

The CDR3 loop reads CASSYATEAFF. Written as DNA, the CDR3 is TGTGCCAGCAGTTACGCTACTGAAGCTTTCTTT. The V call is TRBV12-3 or TRBV12-4, the J call TRBJ1-1; D not certain. Trimming left V 4 bases short and J 5 bases short, with 5 bases between. This CDR3 is built from 11 residues.

The chain employs TRBV19 and TRBJ2-5; TRBD2 might be the D (6 bases). Germline V gene lookup returns CDR1 LNHDA and CDR2 SQIVND (reference sequence). V was clipped by 7 bases and J by 5 bases, with 23 bases between them. The CDR3 runs 16 residues. In DNA, the CDR3 is TGTGCCAGTACCACGACCGCGGGGCGCGCCTACGAGACCCAGTACTTC. Encoded protein: CASTTTAGRAYETQYF. Full variable domain (missing parts from reference TRBV19 and TRBJ2-5): DGGITQSPKYLFRKEGQNVTLSCEQNLNHDAMYWYRQDPGQGLRLIYYSQIVNDFQKGDIAEGYSVSREKKESFPLTVTSAQKNPTAFYLCASTTTAGRAYETQYFGPGTRLLVL.

The V call is TRBV11-2, the J call TRBJ2-7; tentatively, D is TRBD1 (5 bases). This CDR3 is built from 16 residues. V gave up 4 bases and J gave up 2 bases, with 18 bases separating them. Germline CDR1 and CDR2: SGHAT and FQNNGV. The DNA of the CDR3 is TGTGCCAGCAGCTATAACTACCAGGGAAGGACCTACGAGCAGTACTTC. Residues: CASSYNYQGRTYEQYF.

V gene TRBV9 combines with J gene TRBJ2-7; D tentatively reads TRBD1 or TRBD2 (5 bases each). Germline V CDR1 and CDR2: SGDLS, YYNGEE. Trimming shortened V by 0 bases and J by 2 bases, and 15 bases separated the two germline ends. The CDR3 has 16 residues. The CDR3, as DNA: TGTGCCAGCAGCGTAGACCCCACTGGGACCACCTACGAGCAGTACTTC. Translation: CASSVDPTGTTYEQYF.

Only a few counts were recorded for this clonotype. The chain carries TRBV20-1 and TRBJ1-2, with TRBD1 matching over 9 bases. The CDR3 spans 13 residues. V dropped 5 bases and J dropped 0; count of bases not matched to a gene: 1. Germline V CDR1 and CDR2: DFQATT, SNEGSKA (reference sequence). This chain's CDR3 is CSAGDRANYGYTF. In nucleotides, the CDR3 is TGCAGTGCTGGGGACAGGGCTAACTATGGCTACACCTTC.

The rearrangement joins TRBV10-3 to TRBJ2-1; D gene unclear. V gave up 7 bases and J gave up 0 bases, with 16 bases separating them. Germline V gives CDR1 ENHRY, CDR2 SYGVKD. The CDR3 length is 16 residues. The CDR3 spells CAITDTLKSSYNEQFF. As DNA, the CDR3 is TGTGCCATCACCGATACCCTAAAGAGCTCCTACAATGAGCAGTTCTTC.

This chain uses TRBV5-6 with TRBJ1-3; D possibly corresponds to TRBD1 (6 bases). This CDR3 has 16 residues. The V end was cut by 2 bases, the J end by 3 bases, with 15 bases between. Germline V gives CDR1 SGHDT, CDR2 YYEEEE. CDR3 DNA sequence: TGTGCCAGCAGCTTACAACAACAGGGTGGTGGAAACACCATATATTTT. Amino acid sequence: CASSLQQQGGGNTIYF. The variable domain in full, completed from reference TRBV5-6 and TRBJ1-3, reads DAGVTQSPTHLIKTRGQQVTLRCSPKSGHDTVSWYQQALGQGPQFIFQYYEEEERQRGNFPDRFSGHQFPNYSSELNVNALLLGDSALYLCASSLQQQGGGNTIYFGEGSWLTVV.

The table lists this clonotype with many counts. This rearrangement joins TRBV27 to TRBJ1-1, with D perhaps matching TRBD1 (5 bases). Per germline, CDR1 MNHEY and CDR2 SMNVEV (reference sequence). This CDR3 has 12 residues. The V and J ends lost 5 bases and 9 bases respectively, with 13 bases between them. The CDR3 sequence: CASSPPGPQAFF. CDR3 bases: TGTGCCAGCAGTCCCCCGGGACCACAAGCTTTCTTT.

This clonotype was observed many times. This rearrangement joins TRBV4-1 to TRBJ1-4; the D gene is possibly TRBD1 (5 bases). V lost 2 bases, J lost 7 bases, and 17 bases lay in between. Germline V CDR1 and CDR2: MGHRA, YSYEKL. The CDR3 runs 16 residues. CDR3 in amino acids: CASSQRVGGVAEKLFF. The DNA of the CDR3 is TGCGCCAGCAGCCAAAGGGTCGGGGGTGTTGCTGAAAAACTGTTTTTT.

This clonotype was observed at least ten times. J is TRBJ2-7 and V is TRBV28, with D perhaps matching TRBD1 (5 bases). The V and J ends lost 6 bases and 5 bases respectively, with 11 bases between them. The CDR3 length is 12 residues. CDR1 is MDHEN and CDR2 is SYDVKM in the germline V gene. Written as DNA, the CDR3 is TGTGCCAGCAGGACAGTGGACAACGAGCAGTACTTC. This translates into CASRTVDNEQYF.

This clonotype was recorded at least ten times. This chain uses TRBV2 with TRBJ2-2; 9 bases are a match to TRBD1. In germline, CDR1 is SNHLY, CDR2 FYNNEI. J was trimmed by 6 bases and V by 6 bases; bases with no gene match: 5. This CDR3 region has 14 residues. In DNA, the CDR3 is TGTGCCAGCAGGGAACAGGGGGCAGCCGGGGAGCTGTTTTTT. Translating gives CASREQGAAGELFF.

This clonotype was counted between two and nine times. The CDR3, as DNA: TGCAGTGCCTCACAGGAGAAACCCGGGGAGCTGTTTTTT. Residues: CSASQEKPGELFF. The J gene is TRBJ2-2, the V gene TRBV20-1; D is perhaps TRBD1 (5 bases). Germline V gene sequence: CDR1 DFQATT, CDR2 SNEGSKA (reference sequence). This CDR3 spans 13 amino acids. Trimming cost V 6 bases and J 6 bases, with 14 bases left between them.

This clonotype has a handful of counts. The rearrangement uses TRBV20-1 and TRBJ2-4; D may be TRBD2 (6 bases). The germline V and J ends were trimmed by 5 bases and 0 bases, with 17 bases remaining between them. The CDR3 spans 16 residues. From germline, CDR1 is DFQATT and CDR2 SNEGSKA (reference sequence). The CDR3 protein is CSAQRAAEGAKNIQYF. The CDR3 DNA reads as TGCAGTGCTCAGCGGGCCGCCGAAGGAGCCAAAAACATTCAGTACTTC.

The chain carries TRBV10-1 and TRBJ2-1; 8 bases match TRBD2. The CDR3 has 15 amino acids. Germline trimming cut 3 bases from V and 5 bases from J; bases unmatched to any gene: 6. CDR1 and CDR2 from the germline V gene are WNHNN and SYGVQD (reference sequence). The DNA for the CDR3 is TGCGCCAGCAGTGATCATAGCGGGACCCACAATGAGCAGTTCTTC. Protein product: CASSDHSGTHNEQFF.